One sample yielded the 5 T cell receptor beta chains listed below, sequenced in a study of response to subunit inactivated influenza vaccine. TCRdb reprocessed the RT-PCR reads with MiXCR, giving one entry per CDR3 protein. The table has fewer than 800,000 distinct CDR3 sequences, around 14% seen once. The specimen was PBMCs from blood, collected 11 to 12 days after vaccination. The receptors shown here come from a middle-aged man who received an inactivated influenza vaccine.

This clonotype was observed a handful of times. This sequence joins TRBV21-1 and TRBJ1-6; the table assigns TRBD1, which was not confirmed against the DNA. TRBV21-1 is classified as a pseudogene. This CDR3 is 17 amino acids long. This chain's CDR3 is CASSKASRSFYNSPLHF. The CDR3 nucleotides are TGTGCCAGCAGCAAAGCGTCCCGATCCTTCTATAATTCACCCCTCCACTTT.

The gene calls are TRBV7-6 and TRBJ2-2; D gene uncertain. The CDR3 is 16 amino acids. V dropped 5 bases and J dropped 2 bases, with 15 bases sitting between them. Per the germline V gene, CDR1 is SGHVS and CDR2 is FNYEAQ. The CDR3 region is CASSPSPVLNTGELFF. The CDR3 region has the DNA TGTGCCAGCAGCCCGAGCCCGGTACTAAACACCGGGGAGCTGTTTTTT.

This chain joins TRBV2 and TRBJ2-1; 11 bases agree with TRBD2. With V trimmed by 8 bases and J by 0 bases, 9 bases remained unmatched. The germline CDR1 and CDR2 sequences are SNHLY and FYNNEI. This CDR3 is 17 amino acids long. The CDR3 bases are TGTGCCAGCTTGGGACTAGCGGCTGCCAGCTCCTACAATGAGCAGTTCTTC. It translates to CASLGLAAASSYNEQFF.

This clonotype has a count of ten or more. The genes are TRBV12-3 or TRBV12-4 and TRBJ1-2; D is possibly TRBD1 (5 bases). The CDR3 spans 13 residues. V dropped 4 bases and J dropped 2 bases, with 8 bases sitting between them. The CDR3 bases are TGTGCCAGCAGTTACCGGGACAACTATGGCTACACCTTC. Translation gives CASSYRDNYGYTF.

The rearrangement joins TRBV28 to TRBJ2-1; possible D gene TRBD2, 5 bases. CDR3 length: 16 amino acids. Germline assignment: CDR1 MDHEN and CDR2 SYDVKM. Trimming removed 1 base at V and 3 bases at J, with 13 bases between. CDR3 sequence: CASSLLVAGGYNEQFF. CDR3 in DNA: TGTGCCAGCAGTTTATTGGTAGCTGGAGGCTACAATGAGCAGTTCTTC.